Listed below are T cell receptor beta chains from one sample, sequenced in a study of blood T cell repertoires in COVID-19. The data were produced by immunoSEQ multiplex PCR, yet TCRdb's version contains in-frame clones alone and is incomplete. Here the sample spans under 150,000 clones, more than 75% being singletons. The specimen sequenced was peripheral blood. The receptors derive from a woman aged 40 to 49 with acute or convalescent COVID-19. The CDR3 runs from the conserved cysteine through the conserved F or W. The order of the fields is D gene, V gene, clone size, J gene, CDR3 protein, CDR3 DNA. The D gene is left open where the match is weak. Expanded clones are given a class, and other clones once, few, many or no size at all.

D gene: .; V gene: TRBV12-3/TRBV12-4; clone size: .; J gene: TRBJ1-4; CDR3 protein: CASRKTGNEKLFF; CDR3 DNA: TGTGCCAGCAGAAAAACAGGGAATGAAAAACTGTTTTTT
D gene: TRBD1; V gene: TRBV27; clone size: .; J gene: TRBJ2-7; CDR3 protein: CASSLGTGLVEQYF; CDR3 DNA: TGTGCCAGCAGTTTAGGGACAGGGTTAGTCGAGCAGTACTTC
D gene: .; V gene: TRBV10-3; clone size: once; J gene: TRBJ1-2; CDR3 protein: CATQQNQPGSYTF; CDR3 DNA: TGTGCCACCCAACAGAATCAACCGGGGAGCTACACCTTC
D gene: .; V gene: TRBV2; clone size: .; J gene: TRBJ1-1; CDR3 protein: CASRKRGGENTEAFF; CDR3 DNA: TGTGCCAGCAGAAAACGAGGGGGGGAGAACACTGAAGCTTTCTTT
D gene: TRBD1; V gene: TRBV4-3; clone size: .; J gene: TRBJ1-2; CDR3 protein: CASSMSTGKNGYTF; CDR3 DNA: TGCGCCAGCAGCATGTCGACAGGGAAAAATGGCTACACCTTC
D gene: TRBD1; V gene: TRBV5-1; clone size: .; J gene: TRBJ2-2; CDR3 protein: CASSPTGARETGELFF; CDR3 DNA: TGCGCCAGCAGCCCAACAGGGGCAAGGGAAACCGGGGAGCTGTTTTTT
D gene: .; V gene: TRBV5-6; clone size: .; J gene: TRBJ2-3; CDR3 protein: CASSRDTDTQYF; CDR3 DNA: TGTGCCAGCAGCCGGGACACAGATACGCAGTATTTT
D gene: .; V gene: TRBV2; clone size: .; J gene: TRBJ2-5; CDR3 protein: CARTASRGADRETQYF; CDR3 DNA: TGTGCCAGGACAGCGTCCAGGGGAGCGGACCGAGAGACCCAGTACTTC
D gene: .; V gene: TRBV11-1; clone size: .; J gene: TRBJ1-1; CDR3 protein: CASSLDRYTEAFF; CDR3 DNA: TGTGCCAGCAGCTTAGACAGATACACTGAAGCTTTCTTT
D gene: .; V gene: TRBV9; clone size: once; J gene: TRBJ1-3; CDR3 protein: CASSATVSGNTIYF; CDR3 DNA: TGTGCCAGCAGCGCCACAGTATCTGGAAACACCATATATTTT
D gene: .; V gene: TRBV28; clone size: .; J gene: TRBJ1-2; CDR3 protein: CASSLQVEGYTF; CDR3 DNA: TGTGCCAGCAGTTTACAGGTCGAAGGCTACACCTTC
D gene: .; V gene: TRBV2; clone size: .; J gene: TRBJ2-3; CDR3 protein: CASRRYTDTQYF; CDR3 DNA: TGTGCCAGCAGGAGATACACAGATACGCAGTATTTT
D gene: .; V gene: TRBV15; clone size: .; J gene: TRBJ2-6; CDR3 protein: CATTDRFISGANVLTF; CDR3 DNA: TGTGCCACCACCGACAGGTTTATCTCTGGGGCCAACGTCCTGACTTTC
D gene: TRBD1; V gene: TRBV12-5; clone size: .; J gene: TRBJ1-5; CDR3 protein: CASGSEPTTDRAGQPQHF; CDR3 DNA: TGTGCTAGTGGTTCCGAACCAACAACCGACAGGGCGGGTCAGCCCCAGCATTTT
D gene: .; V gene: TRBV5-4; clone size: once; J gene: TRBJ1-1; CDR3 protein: CASRLGGLGTEAFF; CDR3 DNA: TGTGCCAGCAGGCTCGGAGGGCTGGGAACTGAAGCTTTCTTT
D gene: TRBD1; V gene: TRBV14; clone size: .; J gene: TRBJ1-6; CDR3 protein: CASSQDRDRLNNSPLHF; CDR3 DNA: TGTGCCAGCAGCCAAGATCGGGACAGGCTCAATAATTCACCCCTCCACTTT
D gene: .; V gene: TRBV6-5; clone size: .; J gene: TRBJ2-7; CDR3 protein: CASRIGTPSSYEQYF; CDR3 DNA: TGTGCCAGCAGGATCGGGACTCCCTCATCCTACGAGCAGTACTTC
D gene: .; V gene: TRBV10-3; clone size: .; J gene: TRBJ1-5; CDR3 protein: CAISESFNQPQHF; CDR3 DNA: TGTGCCATCAGTGAGTCCTTCAATCAGCCCCAGCATTTT
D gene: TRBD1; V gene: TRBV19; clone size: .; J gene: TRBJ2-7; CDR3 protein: CASSIVPGQASYEQYF; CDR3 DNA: TGTGCCAGTAGTATAGTTCCGGGACAGGCCTCCTACGAGCAGTACTTC
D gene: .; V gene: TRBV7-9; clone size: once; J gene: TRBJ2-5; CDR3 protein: CASSKVQETQYF; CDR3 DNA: TGTGCCAGCAGCAAAGTCCAGGAGACCCAGTACTTC
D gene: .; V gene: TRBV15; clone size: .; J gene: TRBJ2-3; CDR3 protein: CATSPGRGSRNTQYF; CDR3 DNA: TGTGCCACCAGCCCGGGGAGGGGGTCGAGAAATACGCAGTATTTT
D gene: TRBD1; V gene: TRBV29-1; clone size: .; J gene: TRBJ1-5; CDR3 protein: CSVRQGAGQPQHF; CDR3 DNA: TGCAGCGTCCGACAGGGGGCAGGGCAGCCCCAGCATTTT
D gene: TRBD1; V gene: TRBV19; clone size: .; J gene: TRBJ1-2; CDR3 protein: CASSTPSTGQRVNYGYTF; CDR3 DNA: TGTGCCAGTAGTACCCCCTCGACAGGGCAAAGGGTAAACTATGGCTACACCTTC
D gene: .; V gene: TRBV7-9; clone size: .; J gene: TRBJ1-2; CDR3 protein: CASSLITAEYGYTF; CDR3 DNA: TGTGCCAGCAGCTTAATCACAGCAGAATATGGCTACACCTTC
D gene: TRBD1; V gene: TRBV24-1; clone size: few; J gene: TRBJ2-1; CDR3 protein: CATSDRDRGRDEQFF; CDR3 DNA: TGTGCCACCAGTGACCGGGACAGGGGGCGAGATGAGCAGTTCTTC
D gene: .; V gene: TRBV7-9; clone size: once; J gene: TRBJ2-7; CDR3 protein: CASSSQGYEQYF; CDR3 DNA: TGTGCCAGCAGCTCCCAGGGATACGAGCAGTACTTC
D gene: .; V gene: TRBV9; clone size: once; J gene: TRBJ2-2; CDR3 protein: CASSVSTGIVTGELFF; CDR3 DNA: TGTGCCAGCAGCGTATCTACAGGGATCGTCACCGGGGAGCTGTTTTTT
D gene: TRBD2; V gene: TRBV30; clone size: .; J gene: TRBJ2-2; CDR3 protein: CAWSLFLAGGGTGELFF; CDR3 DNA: TGTGCCTGGAGTCTATTTCTAGCGGGGGGCGGCACCGGGGAGCTGTTTTTT
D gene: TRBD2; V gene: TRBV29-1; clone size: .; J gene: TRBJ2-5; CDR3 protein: CSVGGGPETQYF; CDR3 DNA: TGCAGCGTTGGGGGGGGTCCGGAGACCCAGTACTTC
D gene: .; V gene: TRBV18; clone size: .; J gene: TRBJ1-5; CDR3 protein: CASSPAGDRNQPQHF; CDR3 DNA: TGTGCCAGCTCACCGGCAGGGGATCGGAATCAGCCCCAGCATTTT
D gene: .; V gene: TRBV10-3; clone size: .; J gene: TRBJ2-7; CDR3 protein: CAIWTGENEQYF; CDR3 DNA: TGTGCCATCTGGACGGGGGAGAACGAGCAGTACTTC
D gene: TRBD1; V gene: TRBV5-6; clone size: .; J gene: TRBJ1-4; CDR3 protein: CASSLPGGSEKLFF; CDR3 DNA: TGTGCCAGCAGCTTGCCAGGGGGGAGTGAAAAACTGTTTTTT
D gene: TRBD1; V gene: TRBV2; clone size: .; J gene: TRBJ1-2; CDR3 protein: CASSVPGQGASNYGYTF; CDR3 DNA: TGTGCCAGCAGTGTGCCGGGACAGGGGGCGTCTAACTATGGCTACACCTTC
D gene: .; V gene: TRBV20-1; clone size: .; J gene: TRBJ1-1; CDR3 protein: CSASTGMNTEAFF; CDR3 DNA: TGCAGTGCTAGTACAGGGATGAACACTGAAGCTTTCTTT
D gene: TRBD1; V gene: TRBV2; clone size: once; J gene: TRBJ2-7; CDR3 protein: CASSKDRGAEQYF; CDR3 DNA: TGTGCCAGCAGTAAGGACAGGGGGGCCGAGCAGTACTTC
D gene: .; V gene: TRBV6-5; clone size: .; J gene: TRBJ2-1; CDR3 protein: CASSYLNEQFF; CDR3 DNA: TGTGCCAGCAGTTACCTCAATGAGCAGTTCTTC
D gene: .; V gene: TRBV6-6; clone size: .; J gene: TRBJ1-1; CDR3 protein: CASRDLSIRSEAFF; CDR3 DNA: TGTGCCAGCAGGGACTTATCTATTAGGTCTGAAGCTTTCTTT
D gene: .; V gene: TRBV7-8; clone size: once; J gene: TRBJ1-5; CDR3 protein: CASARANQPQHF; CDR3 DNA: TGTGCCAGCGCAAGAGCCAATCAGCCCCAGCATTTT
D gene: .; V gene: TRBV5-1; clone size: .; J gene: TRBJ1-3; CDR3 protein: CASSLGTGSGNTIYF; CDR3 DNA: TGCGCCAGCAGCTTGGGAACAGGGTCTGGAAACACCATATATTTT
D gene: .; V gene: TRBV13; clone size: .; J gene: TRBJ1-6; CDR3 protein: CASSLGGTGNSPLHF; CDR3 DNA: TGTGCCAGCAGCTTAGGTGGTACAGGGAATTCACCCCTCCACTTT
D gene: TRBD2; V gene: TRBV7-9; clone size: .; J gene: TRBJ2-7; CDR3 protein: CASSFSASGSYEQYF; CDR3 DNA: TGTGCCAGCAGCTTTTCGGCTAGCGGGTCCTACGAGCAGTACTTC
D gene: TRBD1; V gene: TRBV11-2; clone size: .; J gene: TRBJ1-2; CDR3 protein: CASSSTRDRGGYGYTF; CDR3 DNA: TGTGCCAGCAGCTCAACCCGGGACAGGGGAGGGTATGGCTACACCTTC
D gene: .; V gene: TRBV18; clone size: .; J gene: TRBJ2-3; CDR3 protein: CASSPDRNTQYF; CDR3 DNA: TGTGCCAGCTCTCCCGACAGGAACACGCAGTATTTT
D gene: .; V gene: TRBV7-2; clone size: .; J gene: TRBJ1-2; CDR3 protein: CASSFTEVRGYTF; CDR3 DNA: TGTGCCAGCAGCTTTACGGAGGTCCGTGGCTACACCTTC
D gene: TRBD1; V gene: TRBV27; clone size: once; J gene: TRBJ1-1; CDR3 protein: CASSRYGTVSMNTEAFF; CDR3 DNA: TGTGCCAGCAGCCGTTATGGGACAGTTTCCATGAACACTGAAGCTTTCTTT
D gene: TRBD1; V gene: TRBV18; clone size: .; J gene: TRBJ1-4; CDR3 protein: CASSPQGADEKLFF; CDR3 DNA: TGTGCCAGCTCACCACAGGGGGCGGATGAAAAACTGTTTTTT
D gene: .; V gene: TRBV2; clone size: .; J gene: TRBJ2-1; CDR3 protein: CASRPTGYNEQFF; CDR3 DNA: TGTGCCAGCAGGCCCACAGGGTACAATGAGCAGTTCTTC
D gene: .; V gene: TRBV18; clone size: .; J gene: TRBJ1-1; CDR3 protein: CASSLQGNTEAFF; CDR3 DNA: TGTGCCAGCTCACTCCAGGGGAACACTGAAGCTTTCTTT
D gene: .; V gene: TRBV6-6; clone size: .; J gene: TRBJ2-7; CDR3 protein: CASSPGQHYEQYF; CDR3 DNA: TGTGCCAGCAGCCCCGGACAGCACTACGAGCAGTACTTC
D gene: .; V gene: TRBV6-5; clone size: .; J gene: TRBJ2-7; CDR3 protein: CASKSSGEQYF; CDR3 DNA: TGTGCCAGCAAAAGCTCGGGCGAGCAGTACTTC
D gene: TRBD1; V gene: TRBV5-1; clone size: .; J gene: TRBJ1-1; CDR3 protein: CASSLGQGADTEAFF; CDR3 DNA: TGCGCCAGCAGCTTGGGACAGGGGGCAGACACTGAAGCTTTCTTT
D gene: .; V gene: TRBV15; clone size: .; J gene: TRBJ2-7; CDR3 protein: CATSRDLRDEQYF; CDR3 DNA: TGTGCCACCAGCAGAGATCTTAGAGACGAGCAGTACTTC
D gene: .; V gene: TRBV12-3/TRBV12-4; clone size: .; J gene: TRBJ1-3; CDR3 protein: CASRDRAGNTIYF; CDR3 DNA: TGTGCCAGCAGGGACAGAGCTGGAAACACCATATATTTT
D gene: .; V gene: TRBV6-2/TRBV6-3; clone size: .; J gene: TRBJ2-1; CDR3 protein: CASSYTGNEQFF; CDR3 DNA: TGTGCCAGCAGTTACACCGGTAATGAGCAGTTCTTC
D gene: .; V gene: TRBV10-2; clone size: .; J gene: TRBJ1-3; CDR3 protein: CASRAGSGNTIYF; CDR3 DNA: TGCGCCAGCAGGGCAGGGTCTGGAAACACCATATATTTT
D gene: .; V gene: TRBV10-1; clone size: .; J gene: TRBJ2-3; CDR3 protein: CASSPRFGHTDTQYF; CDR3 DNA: TGCGCCAGCAGTCCCCGTTTTGGCCACACAGATACGCAGTATTTT
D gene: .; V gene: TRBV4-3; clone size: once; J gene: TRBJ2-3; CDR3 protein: CASSQDSLTDTQYF; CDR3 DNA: TGCGCCAGCAGCCAAGACAGTCTCACAGATACGCAGTATTTT
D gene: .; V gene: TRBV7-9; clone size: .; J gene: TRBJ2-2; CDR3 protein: CASSLTANTGELFF; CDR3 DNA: TGTGCCAGCAGCTTAACGGCGAACACCGGGGAGCTGTTTTTT